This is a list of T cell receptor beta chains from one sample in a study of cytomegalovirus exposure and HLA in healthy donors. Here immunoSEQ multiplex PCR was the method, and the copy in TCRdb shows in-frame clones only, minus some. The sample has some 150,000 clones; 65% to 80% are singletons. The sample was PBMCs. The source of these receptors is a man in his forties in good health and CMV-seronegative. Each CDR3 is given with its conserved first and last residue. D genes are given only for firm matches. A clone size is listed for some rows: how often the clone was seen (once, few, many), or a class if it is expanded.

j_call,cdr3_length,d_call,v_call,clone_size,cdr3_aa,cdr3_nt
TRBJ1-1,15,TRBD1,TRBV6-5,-,CASRPDRGHNTEAFF,TGTGCCAGCAGACCAGACAGGGGGCATAACACTGAAGCTTTCTTT
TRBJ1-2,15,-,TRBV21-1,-,CASSKPLMDRVGYTF,TGTGCCAGCAGCAAACCCCTGATGGACAGGGTTGGCTACACCTTC
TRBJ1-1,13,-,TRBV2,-,CASLIQQNTEAFF,TGTGCCAGCTTAATACAGCAGAACACTGAAGCTTTCTTT
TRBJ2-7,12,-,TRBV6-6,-,CATAGDTYEQYF,TGTGCCACCGCCGGGGACACCTACGAGCAGTACTTC
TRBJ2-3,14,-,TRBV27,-,CASSLLAVAETQYF,TGTGCCAGCAGTTTACTGGCCGTAGCGGAAACGCAGTATTTT
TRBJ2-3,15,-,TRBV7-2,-,CASSSSGFLGDTQYF,TGTGCCAGCAGCTCGAGCGGGTTCCTAGGAGATACGCAGTATTTT
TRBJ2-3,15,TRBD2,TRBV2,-,CASGGGAGPTDTQYF,TGTGCCAGCGGGGGGGGAGCGGGCCCCACAGATACGCAGTATTTT
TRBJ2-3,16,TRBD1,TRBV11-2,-,CASSFVGTGSTDTQYF,TGTGCCAGCAGTTTTGTCGGGACAGGGAGCACAGATACGCAGTATTTT
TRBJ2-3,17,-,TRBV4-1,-,CASSQDRVGRGRDTQYF,TGCGCCAGCAGCCAAGATAGAGTGGGTAGGGGAAGAGATACGCAGTATTTT
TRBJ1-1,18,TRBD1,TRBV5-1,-,CASSFKSRGRIEHTEAFF,TGCGCCAGCAGCTTTAAGAGCAGGGGGCGCATAGAACACACTGAAGCTTTCTTT
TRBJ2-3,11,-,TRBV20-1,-,CSARDQNTQYF,TGCAGTGCTAGAGATCAAAATACGCAGTATTTT
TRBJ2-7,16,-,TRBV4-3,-,CASSQEVSGLTYEQYF,TGCGCCAGCAGCCAAGAAGTGAGCGGGCTCACCTACGAGCAGTACTTC
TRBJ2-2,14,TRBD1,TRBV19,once,CASWTGGYTGELFF,TGTGCCAGTTGGACAGGGGGTTACACCGGGGAGCTGTTTTTT
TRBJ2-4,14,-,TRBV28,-,CASSHHTGSGGQYF,TGTGCCAGCAGTCATCATACAGGGTCTGGGGGTCAGTACTTC
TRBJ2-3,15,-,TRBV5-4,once,CASSSSNRPTDTQYF,TGTGCCAGCAGCTCTAGCAATCGCCCCACAGATACGCAGTATTTT
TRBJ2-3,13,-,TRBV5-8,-,CASSVADSDTQYF,TGTGCCAGCAGCGTGGCGGACAGCGATACGCAGTATTTT